This T cell receptor beta chain derives from a study of blood T cell repertoires in COVID-19. At the level of the study: Italy, Spain and the United States were the sources of the convalescent and acute COVID-19 samples. The cDNA or gDNA used as material had been derived from T cells, B-cell-depleted T cells, or PBMCs.

During active infection, Seattle patients enrolled and were then monitored through disease. The CDR3 extends over 12 amino acids. Trimming took 10 bases from V and 6 from J, leaving 12 bases between them. Germline V gene sequence: CDR1 KGHDR, CDR2 SFDVKD. Authors' methods: Amplification from reference gene primers served as the basis for estimated nucleated cell counts. TCRdb's table, derived via immunoSEQ multiplex PCR, lists solely in-frame clones and lacks some. V and J calls and clone size are copied from that table; D and trimming were computed from the DNA. This sample carries 150,000 to 200,000 clones, roughly four fifths of them seen once, and the ten largest clones take 7.6%.

This sequence originates from a woman aged 70-85 years with COVID-19, enrolled during active disease. The chain is built from TRBV24-1 and TRBJ2-1, with D hard to call. The specimen sequenced was peripheral blood. CDR3 in DNA: TGTGCCACTTCCGGCCTAGGCAATGAGCAGTTCTTC. Its translation is CATSGLGNEQFF.